This T cell receptor (beta chain) was sequenced for a study of patients and donors after allogeneic stem cell transplantation (dated by TCRdb to between 2020 and 2021). From the cysteine up to the phenylalanine, the CDR3 has a length of 15 residues. Only the CDR3 DNA stays, 45 bases, in frame from base 1. Per the germline V gene (reference sequence), DFQATT is the CDR1 and SNEGSKA is the CDR2. Deletion took 5 bases off V and 5 bases off J, with a span of 21 bases between the germline ends. Library construction relied on RT-PCR. Sequencing instrument: NextSeq 550. The public sequencing data were trimmed at Q25 with fastp and processed into clonotypes with MiXCR by TCRdb, which kept only in-frame beta chains. Entries are consolidated by CDR3 protein sequence, retaining the most common genes and DNA. This sample has approximately 410,000 distinct CDR3 sequences in its table, and more than 15% of those were observed once. The ten most abundant clones make up less than 8.5% of the sample.

Remarks on this clonotype: Its antigen is not yet known. Base qualities are not recorded, but no much larger clone differs from it by a single base.

Here the chain combines TRBV20-1 and TRBJ2-5; D gene: possibly TRBD1, on 6 matching bases. The sequenced sample was blood, either unsorted or a sorted T cell fraction (not recorded which). The TCR was taken from a human donor who was either an allogeneic HSCT recipient or a stem cell or donor lymphocyte infusion donor (not recorded which). It is not recorded whose cells these are; they may come from a transplant donor. The CDR3: CSAFLRPNREETQYF. The nucleotide sequence is TGCAGTGCTTTTCTTCGACCGAACAGGGAGGAGACCCAGTACTTC.